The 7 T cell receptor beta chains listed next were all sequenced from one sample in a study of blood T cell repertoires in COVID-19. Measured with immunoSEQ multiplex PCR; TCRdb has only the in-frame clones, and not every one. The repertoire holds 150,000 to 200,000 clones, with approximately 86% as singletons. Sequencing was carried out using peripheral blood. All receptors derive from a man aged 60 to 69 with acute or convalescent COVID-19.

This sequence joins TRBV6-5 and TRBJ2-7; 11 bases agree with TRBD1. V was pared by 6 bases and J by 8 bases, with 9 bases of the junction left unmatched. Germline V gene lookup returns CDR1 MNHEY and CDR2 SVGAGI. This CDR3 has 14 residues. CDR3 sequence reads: CASSYRDRGFKQYF. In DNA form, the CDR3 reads TGTGCCAGCAGCTACCGGGACAGGGGGTTCAAGCAGTACTTC.

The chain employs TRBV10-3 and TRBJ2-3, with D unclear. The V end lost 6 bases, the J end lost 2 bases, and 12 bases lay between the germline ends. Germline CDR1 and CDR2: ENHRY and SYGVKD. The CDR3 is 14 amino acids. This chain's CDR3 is CAIRSYPSTDTQYF. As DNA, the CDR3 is TGTGCCATCAGATCCTACCCTTCCACAGATACGCAGTATTTT.

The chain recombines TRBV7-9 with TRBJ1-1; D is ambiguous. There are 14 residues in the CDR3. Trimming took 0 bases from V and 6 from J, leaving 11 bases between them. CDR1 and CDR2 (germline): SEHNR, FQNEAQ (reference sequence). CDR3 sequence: CASSLAQARPEAFF. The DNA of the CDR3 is TGTGCCAGCAGCTTAGCGCAGGCGAGACCTGAAGCTTTCTTT.

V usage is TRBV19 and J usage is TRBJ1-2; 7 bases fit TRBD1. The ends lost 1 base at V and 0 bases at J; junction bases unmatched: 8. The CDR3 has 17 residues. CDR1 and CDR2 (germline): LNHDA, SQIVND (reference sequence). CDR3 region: CASSIVGAGTANYGYTF. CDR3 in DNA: TGTGCCAGTAGTATAGTGGGTGCCGGGACAGCTAACTATGGCTACACCTTC.

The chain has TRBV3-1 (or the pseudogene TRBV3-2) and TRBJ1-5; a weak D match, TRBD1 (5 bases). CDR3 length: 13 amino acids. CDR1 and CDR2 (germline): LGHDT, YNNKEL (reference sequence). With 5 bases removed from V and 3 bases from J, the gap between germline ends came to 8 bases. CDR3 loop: CASSTGPNQPQHF. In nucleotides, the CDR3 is TGTGCCAGCAGCACAGGACCCAATCAGCCCCAGCATTTT.

The CDR3 region is CASTLAPYGYTF. The CDR3 DNA follows: TGTGCCAGCACCCTAGCCCCCTATGGCTACACCTTC. V is TRBV28 and J is TRBJ1-2; D call uncertain. V was shortened by 7 bases and J by 4 bases, with 10 bases between the two germline ends. CDR1 MDHEN and CDR2 SYDVKM come from the germline V gene. The CDR3 extends over 12 amino acids.

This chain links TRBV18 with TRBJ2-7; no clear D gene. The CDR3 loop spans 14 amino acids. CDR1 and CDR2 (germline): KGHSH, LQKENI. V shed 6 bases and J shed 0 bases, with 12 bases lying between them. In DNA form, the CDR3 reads TGTGCCAGCTCCGCCGGGTCATCCTCCTACGAGCAGTACTTC. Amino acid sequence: CASSAGSSSYEQYF. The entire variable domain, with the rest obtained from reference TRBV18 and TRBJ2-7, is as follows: NAGVMQNPRHLVRRRGQEARLRCSPMKGHSHVYWYRQLPEEGLKFMVYLQKENIIDESGMPKERFSAEFPKEGPSILRIQQVVRGDSAAYFCASSAGSSSYEQYFGPGTRLTVT.